The clone carrying this T cell receptor beta chain showed up many times. The data stem from a study of blood T cell repertoires in COVID-19. Study details: Sites in the United States, Italy and Spain provided acute and convalescent COVID-19 samples. Nucleic acid was either cDNA or gDNA, and it came from T cells, B-cell-depleted T cells, or PBMCs.

The CDR3 covers 15 residues. With 6 bases clipped from V and 7 bases from J, the junction kept 7 bases outside the gene matches. The germline gives CDR1 SGHAT, CDR2 FQNNGV. Per the original methods: Using reference gene primer amplification, nucleated cell counts were estimated. Produced via immunoSEQ multiplex PCR; TCRdb's table is partial and in-frame only. V, J and clone size are those of that table, while D and trimming were read from the DNA. The sample holds over 200,000 clones; over 80% are singletons and the top ten take approximately 2.6%. Sequences were obtained from peripheral blood. This receptor was identified in a woman aged 70-85 years with active or convalescent COVID-19. This sequence joins TRBV11-2 and TRBJ2-1; 12 bases are a match to TRBD2. CDR3 sequence: CASRPLAGGGNEQFF. The CDR3 DNA reads TGTGCCAGCAGGCCTCTAGCGGGAGGGGGGAATGAGCAGTTCTTC.